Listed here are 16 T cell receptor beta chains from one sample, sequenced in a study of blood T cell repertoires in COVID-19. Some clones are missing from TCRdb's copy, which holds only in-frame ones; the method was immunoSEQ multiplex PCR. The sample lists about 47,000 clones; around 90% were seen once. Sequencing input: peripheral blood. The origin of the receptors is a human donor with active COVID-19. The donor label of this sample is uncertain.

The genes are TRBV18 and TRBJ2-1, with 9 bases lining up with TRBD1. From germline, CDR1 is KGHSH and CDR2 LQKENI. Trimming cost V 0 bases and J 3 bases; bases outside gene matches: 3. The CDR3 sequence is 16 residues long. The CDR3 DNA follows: TGTGCCAGCTCACCACCGGGGACAGGGTTCTACAATGAGCAGTTCTTC. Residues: CASSPPGTGFYNEQFF.

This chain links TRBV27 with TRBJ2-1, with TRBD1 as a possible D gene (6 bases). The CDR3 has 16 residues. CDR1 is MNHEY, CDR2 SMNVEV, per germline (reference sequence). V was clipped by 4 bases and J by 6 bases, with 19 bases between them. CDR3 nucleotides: TGTGCCAGCAGTTGGGCACAGGGAGAGATTAGCAATGAGCAGTTCTTC. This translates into CASSWAQGEISNEQFF.

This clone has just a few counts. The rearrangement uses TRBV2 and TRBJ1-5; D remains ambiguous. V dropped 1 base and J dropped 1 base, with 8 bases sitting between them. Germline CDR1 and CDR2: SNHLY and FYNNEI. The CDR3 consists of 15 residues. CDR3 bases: TGTGCCAGCAGTGAAGAAACGGGGAGCAATCAGCCCCAGCATTTT. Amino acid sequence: CASSEETGSNQPQHF.

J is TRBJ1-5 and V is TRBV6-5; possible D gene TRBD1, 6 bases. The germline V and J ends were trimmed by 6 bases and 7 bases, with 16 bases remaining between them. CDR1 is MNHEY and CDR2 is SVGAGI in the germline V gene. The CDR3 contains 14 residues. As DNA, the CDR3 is TGTGCCAGCAGACCCAGGGGTTCCCAACAGCCCCAGCATTTT. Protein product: CASRPRGSQQPQHF.

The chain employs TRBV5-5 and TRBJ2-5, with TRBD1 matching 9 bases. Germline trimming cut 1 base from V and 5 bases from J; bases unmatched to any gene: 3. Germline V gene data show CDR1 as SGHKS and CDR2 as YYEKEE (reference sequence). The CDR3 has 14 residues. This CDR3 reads CASSLNRGQETQYF. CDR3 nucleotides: TGTGCCAGCAGCTTGAACAGGGGGCAGGAGACCCAGTACTTC.

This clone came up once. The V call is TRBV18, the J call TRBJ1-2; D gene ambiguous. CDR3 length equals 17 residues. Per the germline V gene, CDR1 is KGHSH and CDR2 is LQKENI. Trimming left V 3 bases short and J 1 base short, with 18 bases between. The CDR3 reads CASSPLPDSGVNYGYTF. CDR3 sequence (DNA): TGTGCCAGCTCACCCCTCCCCGACTCGGGAGTTAACTATGGCTACACCTTC.

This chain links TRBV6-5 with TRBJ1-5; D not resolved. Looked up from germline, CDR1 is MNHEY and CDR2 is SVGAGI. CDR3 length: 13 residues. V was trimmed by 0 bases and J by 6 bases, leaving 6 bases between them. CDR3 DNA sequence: TGTGCCAGCAGTTACTCTGCGGCTCAGCCCCAGCATTTT. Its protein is CASSYSAAQPQHF.

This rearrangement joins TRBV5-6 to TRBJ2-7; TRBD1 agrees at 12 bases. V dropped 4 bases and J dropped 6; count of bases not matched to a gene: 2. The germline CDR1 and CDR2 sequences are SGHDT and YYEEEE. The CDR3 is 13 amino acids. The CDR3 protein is CASSGTGGLEQYF. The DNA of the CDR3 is TGTGCCAGCAGCGGGACAGGGGGCCTCGAGCAGTACTTC.

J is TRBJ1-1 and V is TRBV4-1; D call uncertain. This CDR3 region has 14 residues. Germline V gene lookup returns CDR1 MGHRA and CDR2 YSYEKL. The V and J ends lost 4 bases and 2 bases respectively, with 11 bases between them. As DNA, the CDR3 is TGCGCCAGCAGCCCATCCGGGTCAAACACTGAAGCTTTCTTT. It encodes CASSPSGSNTEAFF.

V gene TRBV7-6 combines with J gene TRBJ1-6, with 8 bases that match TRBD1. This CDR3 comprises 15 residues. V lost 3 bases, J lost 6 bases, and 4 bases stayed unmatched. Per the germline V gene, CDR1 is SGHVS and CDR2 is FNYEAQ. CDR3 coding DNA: TGTGCCAGCAGCTTCCGAGACAGGGGTAATTCACCCCTCCACTTT. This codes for CASSFRDRGNSPLHF.

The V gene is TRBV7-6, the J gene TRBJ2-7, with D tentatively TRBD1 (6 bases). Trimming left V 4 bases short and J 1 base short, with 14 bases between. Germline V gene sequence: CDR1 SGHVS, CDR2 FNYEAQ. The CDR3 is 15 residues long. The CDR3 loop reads CASSYWDKGSYEQYF. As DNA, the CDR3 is TGTGCCAGCAGCTATTGGGACAAAGGATCCTACGAGCAGTACTTC.

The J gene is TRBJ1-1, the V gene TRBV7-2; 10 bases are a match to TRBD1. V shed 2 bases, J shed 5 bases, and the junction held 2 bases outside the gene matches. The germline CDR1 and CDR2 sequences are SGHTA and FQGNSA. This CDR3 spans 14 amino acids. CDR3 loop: CASSLKGQGTEAFF. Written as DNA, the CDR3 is TGTGCCAGCAGCTTAAAGGGACAGGGGACTGAAGCTTTCTTT.

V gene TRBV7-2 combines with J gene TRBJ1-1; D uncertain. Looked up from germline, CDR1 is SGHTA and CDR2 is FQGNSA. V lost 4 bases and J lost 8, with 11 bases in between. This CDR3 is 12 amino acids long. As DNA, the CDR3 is TGTGCCAGCAGCTCCCGGCGGAGGGAAGCTTTCTTT. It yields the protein CASSSRRREAFF.

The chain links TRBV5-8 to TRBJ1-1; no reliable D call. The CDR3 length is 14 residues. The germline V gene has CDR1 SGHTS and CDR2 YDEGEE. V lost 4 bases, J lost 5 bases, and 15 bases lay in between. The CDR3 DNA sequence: TGTGCCAGCAGCCTGGGTGCGGGCGGGACTGAAGCTTTCTTT. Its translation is CASSLGAGGTEAFF.

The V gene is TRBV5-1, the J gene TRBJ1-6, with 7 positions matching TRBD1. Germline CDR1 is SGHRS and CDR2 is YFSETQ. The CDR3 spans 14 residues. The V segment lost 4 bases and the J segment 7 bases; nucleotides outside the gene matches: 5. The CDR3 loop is CASSVQGRNSPLHF. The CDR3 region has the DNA TGCGCCAGCAGCGTACAGGGGAGGAATTCACCCCTCCACTTT.

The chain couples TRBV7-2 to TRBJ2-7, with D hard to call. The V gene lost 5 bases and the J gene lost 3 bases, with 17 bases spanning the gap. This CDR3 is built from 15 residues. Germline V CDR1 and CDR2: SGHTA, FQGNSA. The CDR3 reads CASSPMPGGYYEQYF. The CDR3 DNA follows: TGTGCCAGCAGCCCCATGCCCGGTGGTTACTACGAGCAGTACTTC.